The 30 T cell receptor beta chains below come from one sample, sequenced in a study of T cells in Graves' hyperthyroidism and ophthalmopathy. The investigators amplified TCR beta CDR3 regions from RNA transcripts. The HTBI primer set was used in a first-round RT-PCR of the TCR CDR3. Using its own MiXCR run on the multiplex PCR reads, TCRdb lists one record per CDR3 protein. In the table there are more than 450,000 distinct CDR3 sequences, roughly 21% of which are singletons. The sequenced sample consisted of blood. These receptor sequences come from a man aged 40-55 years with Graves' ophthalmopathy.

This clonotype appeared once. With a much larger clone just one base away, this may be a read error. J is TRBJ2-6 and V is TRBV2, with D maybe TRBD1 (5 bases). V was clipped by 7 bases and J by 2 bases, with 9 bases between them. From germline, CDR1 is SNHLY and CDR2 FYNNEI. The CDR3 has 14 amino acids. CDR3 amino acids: CASMSGTGANVLTF. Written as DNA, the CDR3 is TGTGCCAGCATGTCAGGGACTGGGGCCAACGTCCTGACTTTC.

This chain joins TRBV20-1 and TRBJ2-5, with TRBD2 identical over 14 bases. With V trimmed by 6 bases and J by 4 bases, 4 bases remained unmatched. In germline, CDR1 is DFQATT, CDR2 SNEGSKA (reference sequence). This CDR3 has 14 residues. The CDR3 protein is CSAMGLAGVETQYF. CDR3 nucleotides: TGCAGTGCGATGGGACTAGCGGGAGTAGAGACCCAGTACTTC.

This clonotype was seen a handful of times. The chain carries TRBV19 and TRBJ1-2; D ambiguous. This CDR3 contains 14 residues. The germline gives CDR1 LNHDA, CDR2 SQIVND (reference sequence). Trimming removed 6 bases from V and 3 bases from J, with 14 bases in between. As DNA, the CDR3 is TGTGCCAGTAGAACGGCCTCCTCGGACTATGGCTACACCTTC. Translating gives CASRTASSDYGYTF.

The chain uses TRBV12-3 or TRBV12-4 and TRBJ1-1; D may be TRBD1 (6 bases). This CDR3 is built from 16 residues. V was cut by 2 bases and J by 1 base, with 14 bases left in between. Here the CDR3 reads CASSLRGLGANTEAFF. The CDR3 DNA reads TGTGCCAGCAGTTTAAGGGGCTTGGGGGCGAACACTGAAGCTTTCTTT.

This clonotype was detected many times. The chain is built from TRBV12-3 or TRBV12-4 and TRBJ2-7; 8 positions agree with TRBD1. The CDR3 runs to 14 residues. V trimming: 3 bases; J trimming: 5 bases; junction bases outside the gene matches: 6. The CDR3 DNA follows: TGTGCCAGCAGTTTTACGCAGGGGGCCCACGAGCAGTACTTC. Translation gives CASSFTQGAHEQYF.

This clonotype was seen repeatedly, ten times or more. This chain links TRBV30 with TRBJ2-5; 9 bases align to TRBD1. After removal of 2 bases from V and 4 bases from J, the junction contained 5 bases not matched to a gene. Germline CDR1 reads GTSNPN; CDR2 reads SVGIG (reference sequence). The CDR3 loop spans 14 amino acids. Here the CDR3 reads CAWSNGQGRETQYF. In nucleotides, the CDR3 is TGTGCCTGGAGTAATGGACAGGGGAGAGAGACCCAGTACTTC.

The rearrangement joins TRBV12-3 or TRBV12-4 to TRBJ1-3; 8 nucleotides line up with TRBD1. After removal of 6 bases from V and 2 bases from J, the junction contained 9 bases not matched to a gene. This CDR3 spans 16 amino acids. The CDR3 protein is CASRYGQGRAGNTIYF. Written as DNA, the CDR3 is TGTGCCAGCAGATATGGACAGGGAAGGGCTGGAAACACCATATATTTT.

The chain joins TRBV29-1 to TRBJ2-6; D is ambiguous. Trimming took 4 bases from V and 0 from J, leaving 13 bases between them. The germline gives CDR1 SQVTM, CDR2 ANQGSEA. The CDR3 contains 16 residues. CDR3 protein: CSVAQAPLSGANVLTF. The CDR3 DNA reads TGCAGCGTTGCTCAGGCGCCCCTCTCTGGGGCCAACGTCCTGACTTTC.

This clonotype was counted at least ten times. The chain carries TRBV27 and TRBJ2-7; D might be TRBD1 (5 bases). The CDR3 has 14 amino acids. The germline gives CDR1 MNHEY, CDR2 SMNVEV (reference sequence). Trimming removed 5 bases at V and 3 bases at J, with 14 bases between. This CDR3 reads CASSRGQALYEQYF. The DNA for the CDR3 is TGTGCCAGCAGTCGAGGACAAGCCCTCTACGAGCAGTACTTC.

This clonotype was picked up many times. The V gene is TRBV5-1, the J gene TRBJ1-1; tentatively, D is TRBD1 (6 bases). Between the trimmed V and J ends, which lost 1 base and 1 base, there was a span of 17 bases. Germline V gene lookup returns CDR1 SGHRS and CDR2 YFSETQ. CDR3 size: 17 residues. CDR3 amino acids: CASSLSRTDSWNTEAFF. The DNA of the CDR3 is TGCGCCAGCAGCTTGTCCCGCACGGACAGTTGGAACACTGAAGCTTTCTTT. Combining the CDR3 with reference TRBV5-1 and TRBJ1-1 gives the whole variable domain KAGVTQTPRYLIKTRGQQVTLSCSPISGHRSVSWYQQTPGQGLQFLFEYFSETQRNKGNFPGRFSGRQFSNSRSEMNVSTLELGDSALYLCASSLSRTDSWNTEAFFGQGTRLTVV.

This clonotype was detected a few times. CDR3 nucleotide sequence: TGCGCCAGCAGCTTAAAGGGGTCCTACGAGCAGTACTTC. Its protein product is CASSLKGSYEQYF. The genes are TRBV5-1 and TRBJ2-7; possible D gene TRBD1, 5 bases. CDR3 length: 13 amino acids. V was trimmed by 2 bases and J by 1 base, leaving 7 bases between them. CDR1 and CDR2 (germline): SGHRS, YFSETQ.

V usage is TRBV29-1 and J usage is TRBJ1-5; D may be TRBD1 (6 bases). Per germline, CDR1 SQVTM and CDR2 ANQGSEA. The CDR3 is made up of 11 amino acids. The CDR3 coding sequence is TGCCCTAATCAGGGGAATCAGCCCCAGCATTTT. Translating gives CPNQGNQPQHF.

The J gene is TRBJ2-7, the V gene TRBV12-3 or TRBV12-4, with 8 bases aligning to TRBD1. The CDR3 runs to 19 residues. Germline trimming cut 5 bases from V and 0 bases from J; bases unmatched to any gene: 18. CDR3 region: CASSPREGQGEHSSYEQYF. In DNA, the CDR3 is TGTGCCAGCAGTCCCAGAGAAGGACAGGGAGAACACAGCTCCTACGAGCAGTACTTC.

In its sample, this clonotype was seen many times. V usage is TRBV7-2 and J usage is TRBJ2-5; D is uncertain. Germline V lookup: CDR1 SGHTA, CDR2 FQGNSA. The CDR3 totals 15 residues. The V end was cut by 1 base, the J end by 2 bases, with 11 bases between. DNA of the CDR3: TGTGCCAGCAGCTTAGGAATAGTCCTACAAGAGACCCAGTACTTC. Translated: CASSLGIVLQETQYF.

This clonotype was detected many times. The CDR3 sequence: CASRNDRGMNTEAFF. CDR3 coding DNA: TGTGCCAGCAGAAACGACAGGGGCATGAACACTGAAGCTTTCTTT. The genes are TRBV6-1 and TRBJ1-1; 8 positions agree with TRBD1. There are 15 residues in the CDR3. The V and J ends lost 6 bases and 0 bases, in that order; junction bases with no gene match: 6. The germline gives CDR1 MNHNS, CDR2 SASEGT.

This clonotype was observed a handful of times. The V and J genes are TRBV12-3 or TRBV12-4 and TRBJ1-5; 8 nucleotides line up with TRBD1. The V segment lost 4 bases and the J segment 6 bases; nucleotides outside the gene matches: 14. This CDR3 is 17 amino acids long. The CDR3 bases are TGTGCCAGCAGTTCTACATTCCGGGACAGGTACGGTCAGCCCCAGCATTTT. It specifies CASSSTFRDRYGQPQHF.

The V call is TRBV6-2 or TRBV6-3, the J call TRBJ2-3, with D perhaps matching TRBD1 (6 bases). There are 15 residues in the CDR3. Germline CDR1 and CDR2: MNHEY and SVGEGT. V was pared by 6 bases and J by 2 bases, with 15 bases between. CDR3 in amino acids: CASSHTGKTTDTQYF. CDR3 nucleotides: TGTGCCAGCAGCCATACAGGGAAGACCACAGATACGCAGTATTTT.

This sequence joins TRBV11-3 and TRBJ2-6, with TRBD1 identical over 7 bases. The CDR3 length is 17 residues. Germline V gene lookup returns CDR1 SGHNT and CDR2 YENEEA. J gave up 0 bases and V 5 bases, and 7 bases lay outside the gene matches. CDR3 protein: CASSRGQRLSGANVLTF. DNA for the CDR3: TGTGCCAGCAGCCGGGGACAGAGGCTCTCTGGGGCCAACGTCCTGACTTTC.

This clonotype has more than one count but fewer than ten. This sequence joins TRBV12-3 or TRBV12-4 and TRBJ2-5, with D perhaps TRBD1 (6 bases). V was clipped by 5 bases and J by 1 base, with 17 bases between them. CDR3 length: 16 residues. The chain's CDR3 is CASSKDTGTLQETQYF. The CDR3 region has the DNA TGTGCCAGCAGTAAGGATACCGGGACACTCCAAGAGACCCAGTACTTC.

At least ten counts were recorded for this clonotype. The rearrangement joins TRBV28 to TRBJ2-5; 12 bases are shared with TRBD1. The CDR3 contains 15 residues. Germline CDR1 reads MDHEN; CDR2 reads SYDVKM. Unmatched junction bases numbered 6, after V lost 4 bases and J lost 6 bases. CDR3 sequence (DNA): TGTGCCAGCAGTTCGGGACAGGGGGCGAGGCAGACCCAGTACTTC. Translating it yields CASSSGQGARQTQYF. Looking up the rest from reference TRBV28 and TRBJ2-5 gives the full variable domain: DVKVTQSSRYLVKRTGEKVFLECVQDMDHENMFWYRQDPGLGLRLIYFSYDVKMKEKGDIPEGYSVSREKKERFSLILESASTNQTSMYLCASSSGQGARQTQYFGPGTRLLVL.

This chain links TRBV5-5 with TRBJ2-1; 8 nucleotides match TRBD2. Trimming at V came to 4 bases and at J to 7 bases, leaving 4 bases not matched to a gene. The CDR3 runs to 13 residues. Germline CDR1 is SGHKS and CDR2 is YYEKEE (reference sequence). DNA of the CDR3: TGTGCCAGCAGCATCCGACTAGCGAATGAGCAGTTCTTC. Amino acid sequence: CASSIRLANEQFF.

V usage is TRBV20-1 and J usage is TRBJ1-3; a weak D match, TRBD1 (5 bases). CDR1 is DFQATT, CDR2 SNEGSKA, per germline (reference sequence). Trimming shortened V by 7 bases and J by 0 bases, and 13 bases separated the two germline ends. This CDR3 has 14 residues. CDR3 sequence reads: CSVKRGNSGNTIYF. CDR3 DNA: TGCAGTGTCAAGAGGGGTAACTCTGGAAACACCATATATTTT.

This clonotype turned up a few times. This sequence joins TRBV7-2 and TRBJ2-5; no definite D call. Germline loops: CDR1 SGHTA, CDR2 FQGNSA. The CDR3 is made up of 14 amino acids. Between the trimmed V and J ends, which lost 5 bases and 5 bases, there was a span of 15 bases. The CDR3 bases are TGTGCCAGCAGCCAGGCCATCGGACGGGAGACCCAGTACTTC. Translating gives CASSQAIGRETQYF.

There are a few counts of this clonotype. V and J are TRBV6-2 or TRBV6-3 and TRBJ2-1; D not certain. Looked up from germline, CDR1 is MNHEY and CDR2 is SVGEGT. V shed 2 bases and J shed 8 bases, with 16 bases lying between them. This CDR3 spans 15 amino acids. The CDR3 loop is CASSYPQRSPHEQFF. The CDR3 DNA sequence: TGTGCCAGCAGTTACCCACAGAGGAGCCCCCATGAGCAGTTCTTC.

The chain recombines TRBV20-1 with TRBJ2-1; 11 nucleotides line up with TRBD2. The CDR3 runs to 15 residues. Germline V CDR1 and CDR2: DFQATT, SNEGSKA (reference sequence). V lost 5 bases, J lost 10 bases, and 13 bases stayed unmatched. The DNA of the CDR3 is TGCAGTGCTCCTCCTTTTAGCGGGGGGGCCGGAGAGCAGTTCTTC. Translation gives CSAPPFSGGAGEQFF.

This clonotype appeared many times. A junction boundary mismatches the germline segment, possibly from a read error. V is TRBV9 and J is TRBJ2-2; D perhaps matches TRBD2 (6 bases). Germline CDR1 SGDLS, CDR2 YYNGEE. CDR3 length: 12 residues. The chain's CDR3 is CASSGFTGELFF. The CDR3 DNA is TGTGCCAGTAGCGGTTTCACCGGGGAGCTGTTTTTT.

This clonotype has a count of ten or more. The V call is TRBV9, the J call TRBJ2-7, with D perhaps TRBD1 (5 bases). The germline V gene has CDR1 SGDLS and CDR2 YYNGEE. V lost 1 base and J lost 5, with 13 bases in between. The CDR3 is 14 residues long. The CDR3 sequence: CASSVRGEWDEQYF. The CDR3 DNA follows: TGTGCCAGCAGCGTAAGGGGCGAGTGGGACGAGCAGTACTTC.

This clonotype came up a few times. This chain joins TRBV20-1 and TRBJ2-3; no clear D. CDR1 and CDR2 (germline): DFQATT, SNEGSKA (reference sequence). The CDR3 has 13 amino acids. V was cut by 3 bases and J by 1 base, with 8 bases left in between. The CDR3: CSASGHRTDTQYF. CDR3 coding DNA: TGCAGTGCTAGTGGGCACCGCACAGATACGCAGTATTTT.

The DNA for the CDR3 is TGTGCCAGCCGGGACAGGGCAGGGAACACTGAAGCTTTCTTT. It translates to CASRDRAGNTEAFF. The V call is TRBV7-9, the J call TRBJ1-1, with TRBD1 matching 9 bases. The V and J ends lost 8 bases and 1 base, in that order; junction bases with no gene match: 5. The CDR3 is 14 residues long. Germline assignment: CDR1 SEHNR and CDR2 FQNEAQ (reference sequence).

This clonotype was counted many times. This chain's CDR3 is CASSLLGVGYGYTF. In DNA form, the CDR3 reads TGTGCCAGCAGTTTATTGGGGGTTGGCTATGGCTACACCTTC. The chain employs TRBV28 and TRBJ1-2; tentatively, D is TRBD1 (5 bases). V was cut by 1 base and J by 4 bases, with 10 bases left in between. This CDR3 has 14 residues. Germline lookup yields CDR1 MDHEN and CDR2 SYDVKM.